The rows below give T cell receptor beta chains drawn from one sample of a study of control samples from healthy donors and cancer patients. Repertoires were generated with immunoSEQ multiplex PCR, while TCRdb's copy carries only in-frame clones and drops some. Of 150,000 to 200,000 clones in the sample, around 94% were seen once. Sequenced input: blood. The receptor set was obtained from a man in his thirties or forties in good health. Both conserved end residues are trimmed from each CDR3. Fields, in order: J gene, V gene, clone size, CDR3 protein. Clone size is given for some rows only: seen once, a few or many times, or a class if the clone is expanded.

>TRBJ2-2|TRBV14|NA
ASSPRTSTGELF
>TRBJ1-3|TRBV6-6|few
ASRSGQGKNTIY
>TRBJ2-7|TRBV6-1|NA
ASSELEGLYEQY
>TRBJ2-1|TRBV7-9|NA
ASSLTFSGSRNEQF
>TRBJ2-5|TRBV10-3|NA
AISGTGEETQY
>TRBJ1-4|TRBV14|NA
ASSQAAATNEKLF
>TRBJ2-7|TRBV5-6|NA
ASSPTNKRGLLSYEQY
>TRBJ2-1|TRBV7-2|NA
ASSLVSGLPINEQF
>TRBJ2-7|TRBV4-1|once
ASSQGQVSYEQY
>TRBJ2-7|TRBV7-2|NA
ASSLALDRTYEQY